Listed here are 20 T cell receptor beta chains from one sample, sequenced in a study of vaccination and CD4 T cells after COVID-19. Noted treatment: approximately nine-day PBMC culture with coronavirus spike peptide pools or control peptides (ViraFEST assay). These TCRs are of unknown antigen specificity. The Oncomine TCR Beta short-read assay was applied to DNA of cultured CD4+ T cells. TCRdb re-called the PCR reads through MiXCR, storing one row per CDR3 protein. The sample lists about 4,400 distinct CDR3 sequences, around 20% occurring once. The sequenced sample was CD4+ T cells from blood, cultured in vitro. The origin of the receptors is a human donor who had recovered from COVID-19.

The rearrangement links TRBV7-9 to TRBJ1-6; D remains ambiguous. V was trimmed by 4 bases and J by 7 bases, leaving 11 bases between them. Germline loops: CDR1 SEHNR, CDR2 FQNEAQ (reference sequence). The CDR3 totals 14 residues. The CDR3 loop is CASSYRQSNSPLHF. The CDR3, as DNA: TGTGCCAGCAGCTATCGGCAGTCCAATTCACCCCTCCACTTT.

Relative to its sample, this clonotype is medium-sized. V usage is TRBV20-1 and J usage is TRBJ1-2, with D tentatively TRBD1 (5 bases). The CDR3 has 12 amino acids. Trimming removed 6 bases at V and 5 bases at J, with 13 bases between. The germline V gene encodes CDR1 DFQATT and CDR2 SNEGSKA (reference sequence). CDR3 sequence reads: CSAPRAGYGYTF. The CDR3, as DNA: TGCAGTGCCCCCAGGGCGGGGTATGGCTACACCTTC.

V and J are TRBV20-1 and TRBJ2-3; TRBD1 matches 10 bases. This CDR3 contains 15 residues. The junction had 11 bases not matched to a gene; V was cut back by 6 bases and J by 5 bases. CDR1 and CDR2 from the germline V gene are DFQATT and SNEGSKA (reference sequence). The DNA of the CDR3 is TGCAGTGCAACCCCAGGGACAGGGGTGGGAGATACGCAGTATTTT. It is translated as CSATPGTGVGDTQYF.

The genes are TRBV19 and TRBJ2-3; 14 nucleotides match TRBD2. CDR1 is LNHDA, CDR2 SQIVND, per germline (reference sequence). The V segment lost 1 base and the J segment 6 bases; nucleotides outside the gene matches: 3. The CDR3 runs 16 residues. The CDR3 reads CASSIGLAGGRDTQYF. CDR3 nucleotide sequence: TGTGCCAGTAGTATAGGACTAGCGGGGGGGAGGGATACGCAGTATTTT. Full variable domain (rest looked up from reference TRBV19 and TRBJ2-3): DGGITQSPKYLFRKEGQNVTLSCEQNLNHDAMYWYRQDPGQGLRLIYYSQIVNDFQKGDIAEGYSVSREKKESFPLTVTSAQKNPTAFYLCASSIGLAGGRDTQYFGPGTRLTVL.

On this clonotype: A clone one base away is much larger, so this may be a read error. The chain carries TRBV5-6 and TRBJ2-5, with 12 bases fitting TRBD2. CDR3 size: 15 residues. Germline V gene data show CDR1 as SGHDT and CDR2 as YYEEEE. The CDR3 DNA is TGTGCCAGCAGCCAACTAGCGGGGGGCCAAGAGACCCGGTACTTC. Protein: CASSQLAGGQETRYF.

By share of the sample, this clonotype is large. The chain joins TRBV27 to TRBJ2-5; 8 nucleotides line up with TRBD2. V dropped 2 bases and J dropped 5; count of bases not matched to a gene: 7. Germline CDR1 and CDR2: MNHEY and SMNVEV (reference sequence). The CDR3 consists of 15 residues. The chain's CDR3 is CASSLNGGAWETQYF. CDR3 coding DNA: TGTGCCAGCAGTTTAAACGGGGGGGCCTGGGAGACCCAGTACTTC.

This sequence joins TRBV20-1 and TRBJ2-7; D tentatively fits TRBD1 or TRBD2 (5 bases each). Germline V CDR1 and CDR2: DFQATT, SNEGSKA (reference sequence). The CDR3 spans 13 residues. V shed 5 bases and J shed 3 bases, with 14 bases lying between them. CDR3 nucleotides: TGCAGTGCTCCCGGGGCGGTGCTCTACGAGCAGTACTTC. This translates into CSAPGAVLYEQYF.

The chain is built from TRBV29-1 and TRBJ2-3, with 7 bases fitting TRBD2. The CDR3 consists of 12 residues. Per germline, CDR1 SQVTM and CDR2 ANQGSEA. Losses at the gene ends were 4 bases for V and 3 bases for J; bases not matched to a gene: 1. The DNA for the CDR3 is TGCAGCGTTGGGGAGGGAACAGATACGCAGTATTTT. Amino acid sequence: CSVGEGTDTQYF.

In the case of this clonotype: The junction and the germline gene differ at one end; a read error may be behind it. This rearrangement joins TRBV5-4 to TRBJ1-5; D possibly corresponds to TRBD1 (5 bases). Germline V lookup: CDR1 SGHNT, CDR2 YYREEE (reference sequence). This CDR3 is built from 12 residues. DNA of the CDR3: TGTGCCAGCAGCTCCCCGGGGCAGCCCCAACATTTT. Its translation is CASSSPGQPQHF.

This clonotype appeared a few times. The V and J genes are TRBV5-4 and TRBJ2-3; 9 nucleotides line up with TRBD2. CDR3 length: 15 amino acids. V lost 5 bases and J lost 2; bases outside the gene matches: 6. Per germline, CDR1 SGHNT and CDR2 YYREEE (reference sequence). CDR3 DNA sequence: TGTGCCAGCAGTAGGGCGGGGGGGATCACAGATACGCAGTATTTT. Its translation is CASSRAGGITDTQYF.

With regard to this clonotype: Lacking the conserved final phenylalanine or tryptophan, this CDR3 likely reflects a read error. This chain connects TRBV7-9 to TRBJ1-6; D is ambiguous. The germline V and J ends were trimmed by 5 bases and 2 bases, with 7 bases remaining between them. CDR3 size: 14 residues. Germline-derived CDR1 and CDR2 are SEHNR and FQNEAQ (reference sequence). The CDR3 DNA reads TGTGCCAGCAGCCCCGGTGCCTATAATTCACCCCTCCACTTA. It codes for CASSPGAYNSPLHL.

The chain combines TRBV5-6 with TRBJ2-5; D might be TRBD1 (5 bases). The germline V gene encodes CDR1 SGHDT and CDR2 YYEEEE. CDR3 length: 14 residues. V gave up 3 bases and J gave up 6 bases, with 15 bases separating them. The CDR3 sequence: CASSSPQGGQTQYF. In DNA, the CDR3 is TGTGCCAGCAGCTCACCGCAGGGTGGGCAGACCCAGTACTTC.

V gene TRBV5-6 combines with J gene TRBJ2-6; D might be TRBD1 (7 bases). Looked up from germline, CDR1 is SGHDT and CDR2 is YYEEEE. Trimming cost V 1 base and J 0 bases, with 17 bases left between them. The CDR3 has 19 residues. CDR3 nucleotides: TGTGCCAGCAGCTTGAGGAGGGACAGTCTTGTCTCTGGGGCCAACGTCCTGACTTTC. Amino acid sequence: CASSLRRDSLVSGANVLTF.

By share of the sample, this clonotype is medium-sized. The chain uses TRBV27 and TRBJ1-1, with 8 nucleotides matching TRBD1. Germline trimming cut 5 bases from V and 5 bases from J; bases unmatched to any gene: 7. Looked up from germline, CDR1 is MNHEY and CDR2 is SMNVEV (reference sequence). CDR3 length equals 14 residues. In nucleotides, the CDR3 is TGTGCCAGCAGTCACCGACAGGGGAGGACTGAAGCTTTCTTT. Protein sequence: CASSHRQGRTEAFF.

This clonotype was picked up a small number of times. This chain connects TRBV4-1 to TRBJ1-6, with 10 bases lining up with TRBD1. CDR1 and CDR2 (germline): MGHRA, YSYEKL. The length of the CDR3 is 20 residues. V lost 0 bases to trimming and J lost 10 bases; unmatched junction nucleotides: 18. The CDR3 nucleotides read TGCGCCAGCAGCCAAGATCACCCGACTGGGACAGGGGTGTATCGGTCACCCCTCCACTTT. It codes for CASSQDHPTGTGVYRSPLHF.

The chain is built from TRBV2 and TRBJ1-6; tentative D call: TRBD1 (5 bases). V shed 6 bases and J shed 8 bases, with 20 bases lying between them. Germline V gene sequence: CDR1 SNHLY, CDR2 FYNNEI. This CDR3 contains 16 residues. The CDR3 is CASSDWLRGGYSPLHF. The CDR3 DNA reads as TGTGCCAGCAGCGACTGGCTTCGGGGGGGATATTCACCCCTCCACTTT. The full variable domain, in which reference TRBV2 and TRBJ1-6 provide the parts outside the CDR3, is EPEVTQTPSHQVTQMGQEVILRCVPISNHLYFYWYRQILGQKVEFLVSFYNNEISEKSEIFDDQFSVERPDGSNFTLKIRSTKLEDSAMYFCASSDWLRGGYSPLHFGNGTRLTVT.

This clonotype has only a few counts. V is TRBV11-2 and J is TRBJ2-3; 10 nucleotides match TRBD1. The V gene's germline CDR1 is SGHAT and CDR2 FQNNGV. V shed 1 base and J 4 bases; nucleotides not matched to a gene: 2. The CDR3 runs to 15 residues. The CDR3 is CASSLGGQGPDTQYF. DNA of the CDR3: TGTGCCAGCAGCTTAGGGGGACAGGGGCCAGATACGCAGTATTTT.

This sequence joins TRBV5-6 and TRBJ1-2; 8 bases match TRBD1. Germline loops: CDR1 SGHDT, CDR2 YYEEEE. The CDR3 extends over 13 amino acids. The V and J ends lost 4 bases and 2 bases, in that order; junction bases with no gene match: 1. The CDR3 loop is CASSRQGNYGYTF. The CDR3 region has the DNA TGTGCCAGCAGCAGACAGGGGAACTATGGCTACACCTTC. Drawing the rest from reference TRBV5-6 and TRBJ1-2, the complete variable domain is DAGVTQSPTHLIKTRGQQVTLRCSPKSGHDTVSWYQQALGQGPQFIFQYYEEEERQRGNFPDRFSGHQFPNYSSELNVNALLLGDSALYLCASSRQGNYGYTFGSGTRLTVV.

The V and J genes are TRBV20-1 and TRBJ2-7; 8 bases align to TRBD2. V trimming: 3 bases; J trimming: 4 bases; junction bases outside the gene matches: 8. This CDR3 comprises 14 residues. Per germline, CDR1 DFQATT and CDR2 SNEGSKA (reference sequence). The CDR3 DNA is TGCAGTGCTAGCTCGCGGGGGGTCACATACGAGCAGTACTTC. Its translation is CSASSRGVTYEQYF.

This chain links TRBV6-1 with TRBJ2-3; D perhaps matches TRBD2 (6 bases). The CDR3 consists of 13 residues. V was cut by 6 bases and J by 9 bases, with 16 bases left in between. Germline values: CDR1 MNHNS, CDR2 SASEGT. The DNA for the CDR3 is TGTGCCAGCAGCCGGAGGGAGGCCGGAACGCAGTATTTT. It specifies CASSRREAGTQYF.